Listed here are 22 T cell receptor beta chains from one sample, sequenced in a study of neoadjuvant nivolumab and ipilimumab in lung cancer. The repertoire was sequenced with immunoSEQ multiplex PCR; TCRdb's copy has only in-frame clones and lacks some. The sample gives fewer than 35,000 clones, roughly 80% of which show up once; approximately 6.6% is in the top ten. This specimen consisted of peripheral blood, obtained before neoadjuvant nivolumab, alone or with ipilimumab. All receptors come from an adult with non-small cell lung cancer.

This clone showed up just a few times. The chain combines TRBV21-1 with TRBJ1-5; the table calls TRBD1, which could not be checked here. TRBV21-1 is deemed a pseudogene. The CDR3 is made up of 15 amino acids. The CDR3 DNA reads TGTGCCAGCAGCACAAAGACAGGGGAGGATCAGCCCCAGCATTTT. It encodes CASSTKTGEDQPQHF.

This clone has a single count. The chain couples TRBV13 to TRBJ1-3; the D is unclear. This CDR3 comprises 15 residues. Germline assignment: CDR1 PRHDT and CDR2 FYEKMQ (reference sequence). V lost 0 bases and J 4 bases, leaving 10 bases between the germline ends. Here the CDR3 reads CASSLGVLGGNTIYF. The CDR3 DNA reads TGTGCCAGCAGCTTAGGAGTCCTAGGGGGAAACACCATATATTTT.

This chain's CDR3 is CASSLLEETQYF. The CDR3 nucleotides read TGTGCCAGCAGCTTGTTAGAGGAGACCCAGTACTTC. The chain recombines TRBV5-4 with TRBJ2-5; the D is unclear. Germline V lookup: CDR1 SGHNT, CDR2 YYREEE (reference sequence). The CDR3 consists of 12 residues. The V gene lost 1 base and the J gene lost 5 bases, with 6 bases spanning the gap.

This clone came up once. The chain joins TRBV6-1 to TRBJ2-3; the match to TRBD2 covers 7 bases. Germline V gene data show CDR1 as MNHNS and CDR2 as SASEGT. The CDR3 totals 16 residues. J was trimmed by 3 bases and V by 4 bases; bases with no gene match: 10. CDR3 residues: CASSARVGGLTDTQYF. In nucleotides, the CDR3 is TGTGCCAGCAGTGCTCGAGTCGGGGGGTTGACAGATACGCAGTATTTT.

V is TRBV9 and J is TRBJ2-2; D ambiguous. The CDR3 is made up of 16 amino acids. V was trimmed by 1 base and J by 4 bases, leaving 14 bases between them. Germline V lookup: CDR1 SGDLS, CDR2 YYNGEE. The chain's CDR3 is CASSVSLQVSTGELFF. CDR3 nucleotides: TGTGCCAGCAGCGTATCGCTGCAGGTGAGCACCGGGGAGCTGTTTTTT.

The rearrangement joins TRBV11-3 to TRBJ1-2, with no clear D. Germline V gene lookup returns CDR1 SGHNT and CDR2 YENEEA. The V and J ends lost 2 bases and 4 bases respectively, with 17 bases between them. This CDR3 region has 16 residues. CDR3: CASSLNRLSHAYGYTF. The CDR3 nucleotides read TGTGCCAGCAGCTTAAATAGGCTCAGCCATGCCTATGGCTACACCTTC.

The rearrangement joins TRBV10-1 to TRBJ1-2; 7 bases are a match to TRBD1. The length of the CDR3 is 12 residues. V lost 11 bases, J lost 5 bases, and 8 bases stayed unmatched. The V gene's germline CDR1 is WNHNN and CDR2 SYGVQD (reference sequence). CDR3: CAGTGEPYGYTF. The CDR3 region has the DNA TGCGCCGGAACAGGGGAACCTTATGGCTACACCTTC.

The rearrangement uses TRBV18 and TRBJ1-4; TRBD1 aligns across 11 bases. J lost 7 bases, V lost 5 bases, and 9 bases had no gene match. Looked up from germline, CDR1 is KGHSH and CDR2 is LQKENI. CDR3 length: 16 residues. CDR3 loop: CASSTRTGGAGEKLFF. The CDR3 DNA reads TGTGCCAGCTCAACGCGGACAGGGGGCGCAGGTGAAAAACTGTTTTTT.

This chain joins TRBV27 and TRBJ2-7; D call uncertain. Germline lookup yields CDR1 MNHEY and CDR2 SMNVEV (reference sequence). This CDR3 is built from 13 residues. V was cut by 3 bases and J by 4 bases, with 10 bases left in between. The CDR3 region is CASSFGQTYEQYF. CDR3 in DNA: TGTGCCAGCAGTTTTGGGCAGACATACGAGCAGTACTTC.

The CDR3 is CASSLILSWGGEKLFF. The CDR3 DNA is TGTGCCAGCAGCTTAATCTTGTCTTGGGGTGGTGAAAAACTGTTTTTT. V gene TRBV7-9 combines with J gene TRBJ1-4, with D unclear. V dropped 2 bases and J dropped 7 bases, with 17 bases sitting between them. Germline V gene lookup returns CDR1 SEHNR and CDR2 FQNEAQ (reference sequence). CDR3 length: 16 amino acids.

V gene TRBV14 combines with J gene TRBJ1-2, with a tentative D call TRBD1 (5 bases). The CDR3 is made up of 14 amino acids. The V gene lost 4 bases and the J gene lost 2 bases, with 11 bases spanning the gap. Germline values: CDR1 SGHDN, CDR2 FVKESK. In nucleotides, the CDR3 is TGTGCCAGCAGCCCCCAGGGTTTGAACTATGGCTACACCTTC. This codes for CASSPQGLNYGYTF.

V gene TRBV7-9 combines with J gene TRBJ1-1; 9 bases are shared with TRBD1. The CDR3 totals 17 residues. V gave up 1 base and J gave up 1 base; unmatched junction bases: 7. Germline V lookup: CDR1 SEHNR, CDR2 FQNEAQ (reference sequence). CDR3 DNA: TGTGCCAGCAGCTTAGGTGGGACAGGGATGGGGAACACTGAAGCTTTCTTT. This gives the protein CASSLGGTGMGNTEAFF. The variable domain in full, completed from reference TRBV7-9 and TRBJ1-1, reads DTGVSQNPRHKITKRGQNVTFRCDPISEHNRLYWYRQTLGQGPEFLTYFQNEAQLEKSRLLSDRFSAERPKGSFSTLEIQRTEQGDSAMYLCASSLGGTGMGNTEAFFGQGTRLTVV.

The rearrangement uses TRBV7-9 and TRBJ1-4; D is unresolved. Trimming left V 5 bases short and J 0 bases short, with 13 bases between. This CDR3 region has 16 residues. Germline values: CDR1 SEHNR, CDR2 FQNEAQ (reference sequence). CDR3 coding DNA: TGTGCCAGCAGCATGGGCCTTGGGTCAACTAATGAAAAACTGTTTTTT. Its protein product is CASSMGLGSTNEKLFF.

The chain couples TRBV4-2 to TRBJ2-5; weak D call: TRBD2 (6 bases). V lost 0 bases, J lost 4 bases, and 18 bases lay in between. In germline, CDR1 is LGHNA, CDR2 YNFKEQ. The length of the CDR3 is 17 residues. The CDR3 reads CASSQDPPGEEGETQYF. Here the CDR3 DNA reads TGTGCCAGCAGCCAAGATCCTCCGGGCGAGGAGGGAGAGACCCAGTACTTC.

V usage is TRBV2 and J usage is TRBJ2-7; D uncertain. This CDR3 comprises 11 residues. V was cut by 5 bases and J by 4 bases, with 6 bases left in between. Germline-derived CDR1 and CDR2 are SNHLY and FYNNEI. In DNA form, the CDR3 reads TGTGCCAGCAGTCGATTTTACGAGCAGTACTTC. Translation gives CASSRFYEQYF.

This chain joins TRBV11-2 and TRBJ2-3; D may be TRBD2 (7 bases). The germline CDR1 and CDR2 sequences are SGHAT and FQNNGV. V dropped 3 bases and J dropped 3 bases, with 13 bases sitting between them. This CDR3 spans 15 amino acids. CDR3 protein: CASSFWGGGTDTQYF. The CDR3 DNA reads TGTGCCAGCAGCTTTTGGGGAGGGGGGACAGATACGCAGTATTTT.

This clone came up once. In DNA form, the CDR3 reads TGTGCCAGCAGCTTAGAGGACAGTTGGACTGAAGCTTTCTTT. This gives the protein CASSLEDSWTEAFF. V gene TRBV7-8 combines with J gene TRBJ1-1; tentatively, D is TRBD1 (6 bases). The germline CDR1 and CDR2 sequences are SGHVS and FQNEAQ. This CDR3 region has 14 residues. V was trimmed by 1 base and J by 5 bases, leaving 11 bases between them.

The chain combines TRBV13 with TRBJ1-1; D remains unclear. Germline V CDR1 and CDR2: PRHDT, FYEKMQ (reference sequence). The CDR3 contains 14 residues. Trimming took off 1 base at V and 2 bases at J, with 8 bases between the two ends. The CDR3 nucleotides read TGTGCCAGCAGCTTAGAGGACGACAACACTGAAGCTTTCTTT. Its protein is CASSLEDDNTEAFF.

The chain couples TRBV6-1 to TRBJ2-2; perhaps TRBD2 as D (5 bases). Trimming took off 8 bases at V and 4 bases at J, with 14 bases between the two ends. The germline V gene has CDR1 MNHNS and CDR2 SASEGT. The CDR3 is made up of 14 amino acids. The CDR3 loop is CASEREGLTGELFF. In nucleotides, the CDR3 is TGTGCCAGCGAACGGGAAGGCCTCACCGGGGAGCTGTTTTTT.

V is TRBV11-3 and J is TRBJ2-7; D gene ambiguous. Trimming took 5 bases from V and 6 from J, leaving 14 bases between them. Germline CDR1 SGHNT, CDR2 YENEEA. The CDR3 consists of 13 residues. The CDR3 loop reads CASSLASGSEQYF. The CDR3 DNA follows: TGTGCCAGCAGCCTTGCCTCAGGTAGCGAGCAGTACTTC.

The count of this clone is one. The CDR3 coding sequence is TGTGCCAGCAGCCCTAAACAGGGATGGGGAGAGACCCAGTACTTC. Its protein product is CASSPKQGWGETQYF. V usage is TRBV7-9 and J usage is TRBJ2-5, with D possibly matching TRBD1 (6 bases). The CDR3 runs to 15 residues. The V gene lost 5 bases and the J gene lost 4 bases, with 17 bases spanning the gap. Germline V gene sequence: CDR1 SEHNR, CDR2 FQNEAQ (reference sequence). Full variable domain (outside the CDR3, taken from reference TRBV7-9 and TRBJ2-5): DTGVSQNPRHKITKRGQNVTFRCDPISEHNRLYWYRQTLGQGPEFLTYFQNEAQLEKSRLLSDRFSAERPKGSFSTLEIQRTEQGDSAMYLCASSPKQGWGETQYFGPGTRLLVL.

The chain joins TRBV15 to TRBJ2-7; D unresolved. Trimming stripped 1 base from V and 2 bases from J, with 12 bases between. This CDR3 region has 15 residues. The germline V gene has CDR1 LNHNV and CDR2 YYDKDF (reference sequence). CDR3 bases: TGTGCCACCAGCAGAGTATCCAGGCCAACCTACGAGCAGTACTTC. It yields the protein CATSRVSRPTYEQYF. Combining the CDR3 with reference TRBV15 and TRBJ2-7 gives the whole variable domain DAMVIQNPRYQVTQFGKPVTLSCSQTLNHNVMYWYQQKSSQAPKLLFHYYDKDFNNEADTPDNFQSRRPNTSFCFLDIRSPGLGDTAMYLCATSRVSRPTYEQYFGPGTRLTVT.